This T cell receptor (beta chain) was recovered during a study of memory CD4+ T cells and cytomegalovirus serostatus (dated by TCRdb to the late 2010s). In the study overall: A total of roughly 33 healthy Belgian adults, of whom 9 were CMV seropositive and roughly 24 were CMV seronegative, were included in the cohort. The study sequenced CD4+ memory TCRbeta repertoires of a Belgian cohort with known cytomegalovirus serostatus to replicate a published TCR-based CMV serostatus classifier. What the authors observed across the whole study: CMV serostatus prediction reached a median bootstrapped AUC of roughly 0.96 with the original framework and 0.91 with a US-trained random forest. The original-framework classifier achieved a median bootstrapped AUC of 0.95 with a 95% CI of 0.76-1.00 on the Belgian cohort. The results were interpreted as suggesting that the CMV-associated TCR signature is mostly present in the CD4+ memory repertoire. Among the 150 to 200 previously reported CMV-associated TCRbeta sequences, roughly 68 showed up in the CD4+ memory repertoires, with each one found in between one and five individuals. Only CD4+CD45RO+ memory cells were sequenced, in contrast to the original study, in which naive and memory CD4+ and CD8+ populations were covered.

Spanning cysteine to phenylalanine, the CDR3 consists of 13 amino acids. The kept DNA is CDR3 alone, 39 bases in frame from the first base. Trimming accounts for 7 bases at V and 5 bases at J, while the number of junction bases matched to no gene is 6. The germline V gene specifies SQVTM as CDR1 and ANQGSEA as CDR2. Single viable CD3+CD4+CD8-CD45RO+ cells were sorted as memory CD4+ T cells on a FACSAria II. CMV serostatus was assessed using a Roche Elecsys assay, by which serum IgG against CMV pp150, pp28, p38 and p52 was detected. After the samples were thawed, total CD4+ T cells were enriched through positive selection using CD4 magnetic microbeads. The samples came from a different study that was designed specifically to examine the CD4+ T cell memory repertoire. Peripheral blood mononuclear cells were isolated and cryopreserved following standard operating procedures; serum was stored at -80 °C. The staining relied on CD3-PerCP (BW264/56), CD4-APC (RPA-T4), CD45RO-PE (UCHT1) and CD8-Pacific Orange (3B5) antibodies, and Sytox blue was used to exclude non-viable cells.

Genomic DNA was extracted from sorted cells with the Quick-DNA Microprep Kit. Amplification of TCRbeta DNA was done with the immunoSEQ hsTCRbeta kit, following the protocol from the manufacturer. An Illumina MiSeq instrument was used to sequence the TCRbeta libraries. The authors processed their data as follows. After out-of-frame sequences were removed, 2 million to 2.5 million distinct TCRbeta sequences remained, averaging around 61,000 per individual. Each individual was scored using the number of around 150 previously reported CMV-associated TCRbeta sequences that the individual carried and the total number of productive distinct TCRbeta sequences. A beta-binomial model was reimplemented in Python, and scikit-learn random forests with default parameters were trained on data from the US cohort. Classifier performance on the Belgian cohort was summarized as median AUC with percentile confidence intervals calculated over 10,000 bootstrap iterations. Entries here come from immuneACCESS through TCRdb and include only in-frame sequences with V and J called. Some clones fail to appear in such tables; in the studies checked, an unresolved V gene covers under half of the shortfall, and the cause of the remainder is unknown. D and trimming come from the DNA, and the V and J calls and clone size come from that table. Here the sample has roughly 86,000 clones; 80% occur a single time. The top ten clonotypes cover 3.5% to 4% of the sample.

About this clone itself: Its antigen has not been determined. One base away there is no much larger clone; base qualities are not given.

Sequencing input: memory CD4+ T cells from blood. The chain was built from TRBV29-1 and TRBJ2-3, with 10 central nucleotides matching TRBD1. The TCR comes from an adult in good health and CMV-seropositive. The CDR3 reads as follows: CSAPGQGLDTQYF. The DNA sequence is TGCAGCGCCCCGGGACAGGGGTTAGATACGCAGTATTTT.